This TCR beta chain stems from a study of cytomegalovirus exposure and HLA in healthy donors. Regarding this clone: Antigen unknown.

Study observations and caveats: In a later analysis, specific HLA alleles were associated with 15,000 to 20,000 TCR beta sequences at a 0.05 false discovery rate. Most TCR sequences were seen very rarely across donors, but some public TCRs occurred in many.

The CDR3 is 18 residues long. Germline V gene lookup returns CDR1 SGHRS and CDR2 YFSETQ. The V gene lost 1 base and the J gene lost 0 bases, with 18 bases spanning the gap. The PCR made use of 60 Vbeta and 13 Jbeta primers. The table came from immunoSEQ multiplex PCR; TCRdb's copy has only in-frame clones and leaves some out. This table holds 95,000 to 100,000 clones, roughly three quarters found once. The sample taken for sequencing was PBMCs. This receptor was obtained from a female donor in good health and CMV-seronegative. The rearrangement joins TRBV5-1 to TRBJ2-3, with D hard to call. CDR3: CASSLFSAFPKSTDTQYF. Here the CDR3 DNA reads TGCGCCAGCAGCTTGTTCAGCGCGTTCCCCAAAAGCACAGATACGCAGTATTTT.